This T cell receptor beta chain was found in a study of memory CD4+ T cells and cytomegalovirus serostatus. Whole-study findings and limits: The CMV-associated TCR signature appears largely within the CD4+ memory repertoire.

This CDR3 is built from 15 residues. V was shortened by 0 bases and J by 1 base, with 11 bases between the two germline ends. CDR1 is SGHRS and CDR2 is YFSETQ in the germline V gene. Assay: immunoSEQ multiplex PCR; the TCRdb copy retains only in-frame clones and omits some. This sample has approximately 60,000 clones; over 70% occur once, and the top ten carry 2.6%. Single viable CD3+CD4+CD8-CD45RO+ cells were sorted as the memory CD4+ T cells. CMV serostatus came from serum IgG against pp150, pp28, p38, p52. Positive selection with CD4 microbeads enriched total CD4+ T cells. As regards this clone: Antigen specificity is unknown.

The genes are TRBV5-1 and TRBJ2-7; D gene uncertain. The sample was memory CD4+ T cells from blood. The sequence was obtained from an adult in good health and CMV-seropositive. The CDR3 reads CASSLGLAPSYEQYF. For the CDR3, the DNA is TGCGCCAGCAGCTTGGGCCTGGCCCCTTCCTACGAGCAGTACTTC.